The rows below give T cell receptor beta chains drawn from one sample of a study of long-term antiretroviral therapy in people with HIV. The assay was immunoSEQ multiplex PCR, and TCRdb's table has in-frame clones only and misses some. This sample has 20,000 to 25,000 clones; approximately 80% occur once, and the top ten carry approximately 5.1%. Sequencing was performed on unsorted PBMCs, taken 0.3 years after starting antiretroviral therapy. These receptors came from a man aged 50-59 years with HIV. Each CDR3 is given without its conserved first and last residue.

TRBJ2-1 TRBV4-2 ASTLGLGGIGDEQF
TRBJ1-4 TRBV2 ASSSGTGGTTNEKLF
TRBJ1-1 TRBV5-8 ASSFRSRVEAF
TRBJ1-2 TRBV7-3 ASSLIPAAPAGDYT
TRBJ2-3 TRBV28 ATNEGGVDTQY
TRBJ2-7 TRBV7-2 ASSLGFWSYEQY
TRBJ2-4 TRBV28 ASSPRALAKNIQY
TRBJ2-7 TRBV19 ASSIKGYSSYEQY
TRBJ1-2 TRBV7-9 ASSPGTGGFGYT
TRBJ1-1 TRBV7-2 ASSLRALNTEAF
TRBJ1-2 TRBV5-5 ASSSPLPDYGYT
TRBJ2-4 TRBV19 ASSLDRGVSKNIQY
TRBJ2-5 TRBV7-7 ASSLRLAVQETQY
TRBJ2-7 TRBV12-5 ASKGRDEQY
TRBJ2-1 TRBV2 ASIGTGGNEQF
TRBJ1-2 TRBV19 ASSSDQYGYT
TRBJ2-2 TRBV7-8 ASSWLDTGELF
TRBJ2-7 TRBV19 AADRDRGSYEQY
TRBJ1-2 TRBV30 AWTPTGPGFGGYT
TRBJ2-1 TRBV11-3 ASRGLGTGDNEQF
TRBJ2-7 TRBV7-2 ASSQMVLAGVTYEQY
TRBJ1-5 TRBV19 ASSIWQNQPQH
TRBJ1-5 TRBV6-1 ASSESDRGKGQPQH
TRBJ2-7 TRBV19 ASSGQAGDEQY